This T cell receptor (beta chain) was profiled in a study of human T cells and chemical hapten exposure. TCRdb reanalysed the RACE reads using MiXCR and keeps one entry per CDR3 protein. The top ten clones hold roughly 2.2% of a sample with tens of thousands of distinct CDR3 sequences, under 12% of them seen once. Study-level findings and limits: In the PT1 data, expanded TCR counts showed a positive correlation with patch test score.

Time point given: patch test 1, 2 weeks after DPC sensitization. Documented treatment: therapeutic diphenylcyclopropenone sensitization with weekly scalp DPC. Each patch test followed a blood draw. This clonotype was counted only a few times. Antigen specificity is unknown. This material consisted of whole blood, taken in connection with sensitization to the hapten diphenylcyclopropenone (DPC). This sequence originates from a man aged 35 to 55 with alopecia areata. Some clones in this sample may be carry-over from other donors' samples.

In DNA, the CDR3 is TGTGCCAGCAGCGTAGAGGGTAGCGGGAGGACCGGGGAGCTGTTTTTT. Amino acid sequence: CASSVEGSGRTGELFF. This chain links TRBV9 with TRBJ2-2, with 10 bases that match TRBD2. The V segment lost 0 bases and the J segment 5 bases; nucleotides outside the gene matches: 4. The germline V gene encodes CDR1 SGDLS and CDR2 YYNGEE. The CDR3 is 16 residues long.